Listed here are 16 T cell receptor beta chains from one sample, sequenced in a study of cytomegalovirus exposure and HLA in healthy donors. Use of 60 Vbeta and 13 Jbeta primers characterized the PCR. Sequencing used immunoSEQ multiplex PCR; TCRdb keeps in-frame clones, though not all of them. This table holds some 160,000 clones, under 85% found once. The sequenced material came from PBMCs. These receptors all come from a woman in her 30s in good health and CMV-seronegative.

The rearrangement uses TRBV10-3 and TRBJ1-1; the D is unclear. The CDR3 is 14 amino acids. Trimming pared 4 bases from V and 6 bases from J, leaving 15 bases between. The V gene's germline CDR1 is ENHRY and CDR2 SYGVKD. The CDR3 coding sequence is TGTGCCATCAGTGCGTCAGAGGGTAACGCTGAAGCTTTCTTT. Its translation: CAISASEGNAEAFF.

V and J are TRBV6-1 and TRBJ2-1; 10 bases map to TRBD2. V shed 8 bases and J 4 bases; nucleotides not matched to a gene: 8. Germline V CDR1 and CDR2: MNHNS, SASEGT. The CDR3 runs 15 residues. The CDR3 nucleotides are TGTGCCAGCCTGAGCGGGGGGGTTGGGTACAATGAGCAGTTCTTC. Translating it yields CASLSGGVGYNEQFF.

The gene calls are TRBV4-2 and TRBJ2-3, with TRBD2 matching over 10 bases. Germline V gene data show CDR1 as LGHNA and CDR2 as YNFKEQ. V lost 0 bases, J lost 4 bases, and 4 bases stayed unmatched. The CDR3 sequence is 16 residues long. The CDR3 DNA reads TGTGCCAGCAGCCAAGATCTCAGCGGGGGGGCAGATACGCAGTATTTT. It codes for CASSQDLSGGADTQYF.

The chain combines TRBV7-9 with TRBJ2-3; the match to TRBD1 covers 11 bases. This CDR3 has 15 residues. After removal of 5 bases from V and 5 bases from J, the junction contained 6 bases not matched to a gene. The germline V gene encodes CDR1 SEHNR and CDR2 FQNEAQ (reference sequence). The CDR3 loop reads CASSHGQGAQDTQYF. Written as DNA, the CDR3 is TGTGCCAGCAGCCACGGACAGGGGGCCCAAGATACGCAGTATTTT. Full variable domain (missing parts from reference TRBV7-9 and TRBJ2-3): DTGVSQNPRHKITKRGQNVTFRCDPISEHNRLYWYRQTLGQGPEFLTYFQNEAQLEKSRLLSDRFSAERPKGSFSTLEIQRTEQGDSAMYLCASSHGQGAQDTQYFGPGTRLTVL.

The sample holds a few counts of this clone. The V and J genes are TRBV11-2 and TRBJ2-1; 12 positions agree with TRBD2. This CDR3 is built from 13 residues. V shed 5 bases and J 10 bases; nucleotides not matched to a gene: 3. Germline loops: CDR1 SGHAT, CDR2 FQNNGV. For the CDR3, the DNA is TGTGCCAGCAGCACGACTAGCGGGGGCGAGCAGTTCTTC. Translation: CASSTTSGGEQFF.

V and J are TRBV30 and TRBJ2-3; TRBD2 matches at 8 bases. The trim removed 4 bases at V and 4 bases at J, leaving 1 base unmatched. This CDR3 region has 12 residues. CDR1 GTSNPN and CDR2 SVGIG come from the germline V gene (reference sequence). This CDR3 reads CAWTTSADTQYF. The CDR3 coding sequence is TGTGCCTGGACGACTAGCGCAGATACGCAGTATTTT.

The chain carries TRBV4-3 and TRBJ2-7, with TRBD1 matching over 7 bases. The CDR3 spans 17 residues. Unmatched junction bases numbered 10, after V lost 0 bases and J lost 2 bases. Per germline, CDR1 LGHNA and CDR2 YSLEER. CDR3 in amino acids: CASSQDHLGQGAYEQYF. The CDR3 DNA reads as TGCGCCAGCAGCCAAGATCATTTAGGTCAGGGGGCCTACGAGCAGTACTTC.

The V and J genes are TRBV18 and TRBJ2-1; possible D gene TRBD1, 6 bases. The CDR3 extends over 14 amino acids. With 3 bases removed from V and 2 bases from J, the gap between germline ends came to 8 bases. CDR1 and CDR2 (germline): KGHSH, LQKENI. CDR3 nucleotide sequence: TGTGCCAGCTCACCCGACAGGACCTACAATGAGCAGTTCTTC. Amino acids: CASSPDRTYNEQFF.

This clone was seen only once. This chain joins TRBV9 and TRBJ2-2; D perhaps matches TRBD1 (6 bases). Trimming removed 4 bases from V and 3 bases from J, with 13 bases in between. The CDR3 has 15 residues. The germline CDR1 and CDR2 sequences are SGDLS and YYNGEE. CDR3 sequence (DNA): TGTGCCAGCAGCCCACTGGACAGCTACACCGGGGAGCTGTTTTTT. This codes for CASSPLDSYTGELFF.

The chain combines TRBV19 with TRBJ1-1; tentatively, D is TRBD1 (6 bases). CDR3 length: 16 amino acids. CDR1 is LNHDA and CDR2 is SQIVND in the germline V gene (reference sequence). V lost 1 base and J 0 bases, leaving 12 bases between the germline ends. Written as DNA, the CDR3 is TGTGCCAGTAGTATAGCTTCGAGGGGGTTGAACACTGAAGCTTTCTTT. It translates to CASSIASRGLNTEAFF.

This sequence joins TRBV29-1 and TRBJ1-2; 7 bases map to TRBD1. V was clipped by 4 bases and J by 7 bases; unmatched bases: 3. The germline CDR1 and CDR2 sequences are SQVTM and ANQGSEA. The CDR3 consists of 11 residues. Written as DNA, the CDR3 is TGCAGCGTTGGCCAGGGGGTTGGCTACACCTTC. It specifies CSVGQGVGYTF.

In nucleotides, the CDR3 is TGCGCCAGCAGACCAACAGGGAGGGGCACAGATACGCAGTATTTT. Its translation is CASRPTGRGTDTQYF. The chain employs TRBV5-1 and TRBJ2-3, with D tentatively TRBD2 (7 bases). Germline CDR1 reads SGHRS; CDR2 reads YFSETQ. The CDR3 loop spans 15 amino acids. V was cut by 5 bases and J by 1 base, with 14 bases left in between.

The J gene is TRBJ2-1, the V gene TRBV27; TRBD2 might be the D (7 bases). This CDR3 contains 17 residues. The V gene lost 7 bases and the J gene lost 3 bases, with 22 bases spanning the gap. CDR1 is MNHEY and CDR2 is SMNVEV in the germline V gene (reference sequence). CDR3 loop: CASNWGGTPSYYNEQFF. The DNA for the CDR3 is TGTGCCAGCAATTGGGGAGGGACACCTAGTTACTACAATGAGCAGTTCTTC.

The chain combines TRBV28 with TRBJ2-7; 9 nucleotides match TRBD2. This CDR3 has 17 residues. The germline gives CDR1 MDHEN, CDR2 SYDVKM. Trimming took 2 bases from V and 1 from J; bases not matched to a gene: 9. The CDR3 spells CASSLGRVSGSSYEQYF. CDR3 coding DNA: TGTGCCAGCAGTTTAGGGAGGGTTAGCGGGAGTTCCTACGAGCAGTACTTC.

The V call is TRBV5-5, the J call TRBJ2-3; 11 bases match TRBD2. The V and J ends lost 4 bases and 5 bases, in that order; junction bases with no gene match: 3. CDR3 length equals 14 residues. CDR1 is SGHKS, CDR2 YYEKEE, per germline (reference sequence). The CDR3 spells CASSPGLAEDTQYF. The DNA of the CDR3 is TGTGCCAGCAGCCCGGGACTAGCGGAAGATACGCAGTATTTT.

The genes are TRBV28 and TRBJ2-4, with D unresolved. Germline V lookup: CDR1 MDHEN, CDR2 SYDVKM. The CDR3 contains 13 residues. V was cut by 4 bases and J by 6 bases, with 10 bases left in between. The CDR3 DNA is TGTGCCAGCAGTTATGGCCTCCTAAACATTCAGTACTTC. It encodes CASSYGLLNIQYF.